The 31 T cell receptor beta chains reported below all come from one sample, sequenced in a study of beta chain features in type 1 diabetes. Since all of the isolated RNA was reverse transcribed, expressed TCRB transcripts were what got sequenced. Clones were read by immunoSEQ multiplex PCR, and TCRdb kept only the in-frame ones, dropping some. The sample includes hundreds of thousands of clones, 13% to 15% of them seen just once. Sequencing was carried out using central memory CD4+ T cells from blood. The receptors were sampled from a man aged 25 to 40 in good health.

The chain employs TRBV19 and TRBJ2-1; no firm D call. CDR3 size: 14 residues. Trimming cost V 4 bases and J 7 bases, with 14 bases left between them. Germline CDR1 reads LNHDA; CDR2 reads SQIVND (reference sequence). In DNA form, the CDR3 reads TGTGCCAGTAGTACATTCTTTCGAGCGAATGAGCAGTTCTTC. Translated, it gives CASSTFFRANEQFF.

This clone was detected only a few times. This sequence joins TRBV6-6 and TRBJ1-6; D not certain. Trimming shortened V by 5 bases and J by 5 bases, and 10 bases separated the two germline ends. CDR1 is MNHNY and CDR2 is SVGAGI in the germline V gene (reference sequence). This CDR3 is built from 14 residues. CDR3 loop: CASSKAVDNSPLHF. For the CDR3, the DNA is TGTGCCAGCAGTAAGGCAGTGGATAATTCACCCCTCCACTTT.

CDR3 DNA sequence: TGTGCCAGCAGTTATAGTGGGCGGGGGGTTGCAGATACGCAGTATTTT. It translates to CASSYSGRGVADTQYF. The chain couples TRBV7-2 to TRBJ2-3; 8 nucleotides match TRBD2. The CDR3 is made up of 16 amino acids. Germline CDR1 is SGHTA and CDR2 is FQGNSA. V was clipped by 6 bases and J by 4 bases; unmatched bases: 12.

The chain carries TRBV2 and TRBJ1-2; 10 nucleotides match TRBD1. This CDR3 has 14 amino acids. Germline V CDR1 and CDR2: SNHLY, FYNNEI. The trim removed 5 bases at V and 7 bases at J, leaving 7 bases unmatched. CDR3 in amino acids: CASSQGQGPGGYTF. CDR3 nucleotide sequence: TGTGCCAGCAGTCAGGGACAGGGGCCCGGTGGCTACACCTTC.

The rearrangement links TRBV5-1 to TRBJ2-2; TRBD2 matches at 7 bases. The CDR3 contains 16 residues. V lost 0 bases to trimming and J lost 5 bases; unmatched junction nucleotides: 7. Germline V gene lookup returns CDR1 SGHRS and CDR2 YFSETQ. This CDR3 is CASSLAIGRGTGELFF. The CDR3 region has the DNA TGCGCCAGCAGCTTGGCCATAGGGAGGGGAACCGGGGAGCTGTTTTTT.

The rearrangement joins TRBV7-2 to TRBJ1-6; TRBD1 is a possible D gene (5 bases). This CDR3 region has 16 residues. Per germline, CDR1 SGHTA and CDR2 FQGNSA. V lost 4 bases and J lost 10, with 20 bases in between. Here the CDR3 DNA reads TGTGCCAGCAGCTCCACGCGGGGGTTGGTCGGGTCACCCCTCCACTTT. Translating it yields CASSSTRGLVGSPLHF. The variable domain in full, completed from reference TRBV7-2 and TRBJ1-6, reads GAGVSQSPSNKVTEKGKDVELRCDPISGHTALYWYRQSLGQGLEFLIYFQGNSAPDKSGLPSDRFSAERTGGSVSTLTIQRTQQEDSAVYLCASSSTRGLVGSPLHFGNGTRLTVT.

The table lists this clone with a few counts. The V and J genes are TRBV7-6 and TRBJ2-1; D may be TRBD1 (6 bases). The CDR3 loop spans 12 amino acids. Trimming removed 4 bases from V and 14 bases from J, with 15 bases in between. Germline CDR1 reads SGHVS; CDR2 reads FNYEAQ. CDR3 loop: CASSSPPGQEFF. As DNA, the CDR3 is TGTGCCAGCAGCTCCCCACCGGGACAAGAGTTCTTC.

The CDR3 region has the DNA TGTGCCAGCAGCGGATCCACAGGGGGGGTTGATACGCAGTATTTT. Its translation: CASSGSTGGVDTQYF. The rearrangement links TRBV9 to TRBJ2-3; D is possibly TRBD1 (8 bases). Germline values: CDR1 SGDLS, CDR2 YYNGEE. Between the trimmed V and J ends, which lost 3 bases and 6 bases, there was a span of 17 bases. The CDR3 extends over 15 amino acids. Full variable domain (missing parts from reference TRBV9 and TRBJ2-3): DSGVTQTPKHLITATGQRVTLRCSPRSGDLSVYWYQQSLDQGLQFLIQYYNGEERAKGNILERFSAQQFPDLHSELNLSSLELGDSALYFCASSGSTGGVDTQYFGPGTRLTVL.

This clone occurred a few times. The CDR3 region has the DNA TGTGCCAGCAGCCCTCCGGGGCCGGCGGCTTTCTTT. Translated, it gives CASSPPGPAAFF. This chain links TRBV6-5 with TRBJ1-1; tentative D call: TRBD1 (5 bases). CDR3 length equals 12 residues. Trimming shortened V by 6 bases and J by 11 bases, and 16 bases separated the two germline ends. Germline V lookup: CDR1 MNHEY, CDR2 SVGAGI.

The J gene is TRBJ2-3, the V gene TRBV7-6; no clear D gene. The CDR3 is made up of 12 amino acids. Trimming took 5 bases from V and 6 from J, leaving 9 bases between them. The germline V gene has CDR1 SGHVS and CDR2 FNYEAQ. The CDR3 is CASSPRADTQYF. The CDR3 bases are TGTGCCAGCAGCCCCAGAGCGGATACGCAGTATTTT. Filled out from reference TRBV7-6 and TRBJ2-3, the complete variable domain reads GAGVSQSPRYKVTKRGQDVALRCDPISGHVSLYWYRQALGQGPEFLTYFNYEAQQDKSGLPNDRFSAERPEGSISTLTIQRTEQRDSAMYRCASSPRADTQYFGPGTRLTVL.

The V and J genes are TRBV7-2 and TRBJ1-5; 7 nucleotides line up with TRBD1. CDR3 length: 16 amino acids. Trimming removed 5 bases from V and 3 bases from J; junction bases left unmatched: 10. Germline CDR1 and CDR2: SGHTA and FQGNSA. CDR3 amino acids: CASSLQAGQNNQPQHF. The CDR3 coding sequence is TGTGCCAGCAGCCTTCAGGCGGGACAGAACAATCAGCCCCAGCATTTT.

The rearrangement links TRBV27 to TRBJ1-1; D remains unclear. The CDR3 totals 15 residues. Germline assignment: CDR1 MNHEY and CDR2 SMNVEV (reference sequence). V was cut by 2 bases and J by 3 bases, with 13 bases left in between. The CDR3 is CASSLEPEADTEAFF. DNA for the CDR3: TGTGCCAGCAGTTTAGAGCCAGAGGCCGACACTGAAGCTTTCTTT.

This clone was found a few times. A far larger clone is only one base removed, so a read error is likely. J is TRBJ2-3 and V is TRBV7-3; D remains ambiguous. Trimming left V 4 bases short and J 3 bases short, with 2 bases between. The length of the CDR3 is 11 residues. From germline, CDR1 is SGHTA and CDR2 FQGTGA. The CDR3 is CASSSTDTQYF. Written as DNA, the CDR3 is TGTGCCAGCAGCTCAACAGATACGCAGTATTTT.

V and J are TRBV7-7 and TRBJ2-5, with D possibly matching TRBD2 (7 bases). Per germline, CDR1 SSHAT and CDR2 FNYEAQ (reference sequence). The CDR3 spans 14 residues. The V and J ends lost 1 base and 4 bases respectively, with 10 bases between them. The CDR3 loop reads CASSLGGGRETQYF. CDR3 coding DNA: TGTGCCAGCAGCTTAGGGGGGGGGCGAGAGACCCAGTACTTC.

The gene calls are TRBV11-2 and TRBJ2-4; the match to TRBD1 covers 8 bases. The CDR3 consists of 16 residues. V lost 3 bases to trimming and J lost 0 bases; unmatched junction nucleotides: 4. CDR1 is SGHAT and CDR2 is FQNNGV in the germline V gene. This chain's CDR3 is CASSFSDRGAKNIQYF. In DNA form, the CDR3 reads TGTGCCAGCAGCTTCTCCGACAGGGGAGCCAAAAACATTCAGTACTTC.

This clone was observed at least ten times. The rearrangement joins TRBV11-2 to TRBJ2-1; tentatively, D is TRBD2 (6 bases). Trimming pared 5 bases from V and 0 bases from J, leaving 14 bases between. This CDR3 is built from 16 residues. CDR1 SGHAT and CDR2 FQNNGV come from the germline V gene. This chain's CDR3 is CASSPTGGTSYNEQFF. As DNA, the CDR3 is TGTGCCAGCAGCCCGACCGGGGGTACCTCCTACAATGAGCAGTTCTTC.

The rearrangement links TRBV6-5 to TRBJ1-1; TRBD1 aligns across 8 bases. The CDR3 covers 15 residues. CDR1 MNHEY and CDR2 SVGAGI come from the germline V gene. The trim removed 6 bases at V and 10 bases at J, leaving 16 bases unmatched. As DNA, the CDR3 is TGTGCCAGCAGGCTGACAGGGGCGTCCCGCGGTAGAGCTTTCTTT. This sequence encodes CASRLTGASRGRAFF.

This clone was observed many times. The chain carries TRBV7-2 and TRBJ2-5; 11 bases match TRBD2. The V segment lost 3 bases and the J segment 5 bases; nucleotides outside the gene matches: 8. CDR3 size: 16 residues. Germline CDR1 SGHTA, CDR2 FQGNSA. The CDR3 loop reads CASSFSSGGAGETQYF. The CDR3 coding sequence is TGTGCCAGCAGCTTTAGTAGCGGGGGGGCCGGGGAGACCCAGTACTTC.

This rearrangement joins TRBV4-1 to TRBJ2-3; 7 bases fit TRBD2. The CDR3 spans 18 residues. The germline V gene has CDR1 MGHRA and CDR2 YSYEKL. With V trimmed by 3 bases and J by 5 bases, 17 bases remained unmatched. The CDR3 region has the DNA TGCGCCAGCAGCCACCTTCGGGAGGAGGAAGCAGAAGGAGATACGCAGTATTTT. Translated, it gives CASSHLREEEAEGDTQYF.

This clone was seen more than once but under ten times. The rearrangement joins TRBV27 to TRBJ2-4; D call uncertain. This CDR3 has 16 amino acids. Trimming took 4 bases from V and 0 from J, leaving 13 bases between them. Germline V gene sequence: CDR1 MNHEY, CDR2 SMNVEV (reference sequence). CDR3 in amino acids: CASSSAQKLAKNIQYF. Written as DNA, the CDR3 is TGTGCCAGCAGTTCCGCCCAGAAGCTAGCCAAAAACATTCAGTACTTC.

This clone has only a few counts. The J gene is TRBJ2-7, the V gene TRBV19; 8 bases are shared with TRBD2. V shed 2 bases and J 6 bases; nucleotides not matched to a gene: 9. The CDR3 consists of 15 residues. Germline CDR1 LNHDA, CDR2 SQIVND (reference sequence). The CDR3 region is CASSINPGLGAEQYF. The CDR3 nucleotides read TGTGCCAGTAGTATAAATCCGGGACTAGGGGCCGAGCAGTACTTC.

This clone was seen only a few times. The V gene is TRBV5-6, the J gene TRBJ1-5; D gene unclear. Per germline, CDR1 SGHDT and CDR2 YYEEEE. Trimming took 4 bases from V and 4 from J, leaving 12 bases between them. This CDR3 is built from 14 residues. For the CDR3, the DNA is TGTGCCAGCAGCATTTGGATCTCTAATCAGCCCCAGCATTTT. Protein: CASSIWISNQPQHF. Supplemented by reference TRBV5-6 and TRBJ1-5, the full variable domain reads DAGVTQSPTHLIKTRGQQVTLRCSPKSGHDTVSWYQQALGQGPQFIFQYYEEEERQRGNFPDRFSGHQFPNYSSELNVNALLLGDSALYLCASSIWISNQPQHFGDGTRLSIL.

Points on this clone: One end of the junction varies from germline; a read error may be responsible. The CDR3 sequence: CASSPWTDNEQFF. DNA of the CDR3: TGCGCCAGCAGTCCTTGGACGGACAATGAGCAGTTCTTC. The chain recombines TRBV7-2 with TRBJ2-1; D unresolved. The CDR3 is made up of 13 amino acids. Germline CDR1 SGHTA, CDR2 FQGNSA.

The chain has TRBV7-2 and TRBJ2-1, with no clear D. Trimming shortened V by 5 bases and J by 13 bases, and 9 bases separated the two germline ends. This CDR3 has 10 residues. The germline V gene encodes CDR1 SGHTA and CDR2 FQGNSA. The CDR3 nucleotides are TGTGCCAGCAGCCTAAGAACCCAGTTCTTC. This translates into CASSLRTQFF.

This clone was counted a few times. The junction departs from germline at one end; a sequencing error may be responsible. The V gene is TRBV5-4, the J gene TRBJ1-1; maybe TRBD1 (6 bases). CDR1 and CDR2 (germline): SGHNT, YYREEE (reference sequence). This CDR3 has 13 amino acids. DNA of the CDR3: TGTGCCAGCAGGTTGGACAGCGACCCTGAAGCTTTCTTT. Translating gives CASRLDSDPEAFF.

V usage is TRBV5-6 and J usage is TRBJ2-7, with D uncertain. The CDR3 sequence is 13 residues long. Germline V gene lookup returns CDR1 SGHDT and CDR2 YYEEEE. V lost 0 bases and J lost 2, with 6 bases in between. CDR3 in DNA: TGTGCCAGCAGCTTGGACCCAGCCTACGAGCAGTACTTC. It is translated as CASSLDPAYEQYF.

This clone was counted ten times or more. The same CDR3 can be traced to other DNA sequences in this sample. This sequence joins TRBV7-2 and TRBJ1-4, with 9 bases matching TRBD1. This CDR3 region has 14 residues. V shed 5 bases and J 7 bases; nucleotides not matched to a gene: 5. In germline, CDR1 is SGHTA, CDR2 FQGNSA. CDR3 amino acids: CASSQGQGGEKLFF. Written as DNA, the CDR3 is TGTGCCAGCAGCCAGGGACAGGGAGGTGAAAAACTGTTTTTT.

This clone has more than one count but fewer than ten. CDR3: CASSESGTIRQETQYF. Here the CDR3 DNA reads TGTGCCAGCAGCGAAAGCGGGACTATTCGTCAAGAGACCCAGTACTTC. This chain uses TRBV7-9 with TRBJ2-5; 7 bases map to TRBD2. Germline trimming cut 5 bases from V and 2 bases from J; bases unmatched to any gene: 11. CDR1 SEHNR and CDR2 FQNEAQ come from the germline V gene (reference sequence). This CDR3 comprises 16 residues.

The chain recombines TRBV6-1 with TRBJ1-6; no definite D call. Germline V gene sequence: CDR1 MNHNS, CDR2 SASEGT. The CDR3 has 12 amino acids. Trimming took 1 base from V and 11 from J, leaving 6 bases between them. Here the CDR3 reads CASSEVGPPLHF. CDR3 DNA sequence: TGTGCCAGCAGTGAAGTTGGGCCACCCCTCCACTTT.

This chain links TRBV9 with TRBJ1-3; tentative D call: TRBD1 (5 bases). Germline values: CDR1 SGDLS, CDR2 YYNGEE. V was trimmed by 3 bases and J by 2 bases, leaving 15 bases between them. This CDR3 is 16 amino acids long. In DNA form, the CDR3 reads TGTGCCAGCAGCGAGGGGCACGGGGGTACTGGAAACACCATATATTTT. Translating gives CASSEGHGGTGNTIYF.

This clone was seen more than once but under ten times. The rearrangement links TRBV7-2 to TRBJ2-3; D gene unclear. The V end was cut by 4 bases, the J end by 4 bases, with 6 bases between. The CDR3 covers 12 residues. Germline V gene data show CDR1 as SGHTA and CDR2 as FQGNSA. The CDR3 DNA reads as TGTGCCAGCAGCTCCTATTCAGATACGCAGTATTTT. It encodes CASSSYSDTQYF.